This T cell receptor (beta chain) was identified during a study of monozygotic twins with inflammatory bowel disease. Study-level points and caveats: IBD-affected twins scored below their healthy co-twins in TCRbeta diversity (inverse Simpson). Versus healthy twins, IBD patients showed fewer clonotypes shared with others, especially with disease activity.

The draw for each donor consisted of a single 2.5 ml blood sample. The CDR3 extends over 15 amino acids. Germline V gene data show CDR1 as LNHDA and CDR2 as SQIVND (reference sequence). Researchers used template switching to add UMIs featuring a 6-nucleotide sample barcode. Reanalyzing the 5' RACE reads, TCRdb keeps one entry per CDR3 protein, without DNA. In total, the table holds approximately 330,000 distinct CDR3 sequences. Concerning this clonotype: Its antigen is not identified.

The gene calls are TRBV19 and TRBJ2-6. The source is a human donor with ulcerative colitis or Crohn's disease, or a healthy co-twin of an affected twin (not recorded which). The sample taken for sequencing was blood. This CDR3 reads CASSRELSGANVLTF.